Presented here are 24 T cell receptor beta chains from one specimen sequenced in a study of blood T cell repertoires in COVID-19. Profiled with immunoSEQ multiplex PCR; TCRdb holds only in-frame clones, not every one. Of around 100,000 clones listed, about 80% are singletons. Sequenced: peripheral blood. These TCRs come from a woman aged 70-85 years with acute or convalescent COVID-19.

V usage is TRBV6-1 and J usage is TRBJ2-5, with D maybe TRBD2 (6 bases). The germline V gene has CDR1 MNHNS and CDR2 SASEGT. V was trimmed by 3 bases and J by 1 base, leaving 9 bases between them. This CDR3 has 14 amino acids. CDR3 nucleotides: TGTGCCAGCAGTGAGAGGAGGGGCCAAGAGACCCAGTACTTC. Amino acid sequence: CASSERRGQETQYF.

The V and J genes are TRBV4-1 and TRBJ1-4; 9 bases fit TRBD1. The CDR3 has 16 amino acids. Germline trimming cut 0 bases from V and 8 bases from J; bases unmatched to any gene: 7. Germline CDR1 MGHRA, CDR2 YSYEKL. The CDR3 here is CASSQDTWTGDEKLFF. As DNA, the CDR3 is TGCGCCAGCAGCCAAGACACATGGACAGGGGACGAAAAACTGTTTTTT.

The chain is built from TRBV5-1 and TRBJ2-3; D remains unclear. Trimming cost V 0 bases and J 6 bases, with 8 bases left between them. CDR1 is SGHRS and CDR2 is YFSETQ in the germline V gene. The CDR3 spans 13 residues. CDR3 residues: CASSLGVRDTQYF. CDR3 nucleotide sequence: TGCGCCAGCAGCTTGGGAGTTCGGGATACGCAGTATTTT.

This rearrangement joins TRBV13 to TRBJ2-7; 7 bases are shared with TRBD1. The CDR3 consists of 13 residues. CDR1 and CDR2 from the germline V gene are PRHDT and FYEKMQ (reference sequence). The trim removed 4 bases at V and 6 bases at J, leaving 6 bases unmatched. The DNA of the CDR3 is TGTGCCAGCAGCTCGGGGACAGCACCCGAGCAGTACGTC. This codes for CASSSGTAPEQYV.

This clone has only a few counts. The rearrangement joins TRBV7-9 to TRBJ1-2; D might be TRBD1 (5 bases). The CDR3 consists of 17 residues. Germline-derived CDR1 and CDR2 are SEHNR and FQNEAQ (reference sequence). Trimming shortened V by 5 bases and J by 6 bases, and 25 bases separated the two germline ends. CDR3 in amino acids: CASSPHDTTGERDGYTF. Here the CDR3 DNA reads TGTGCCAGCAGCCCACATGACACAACAGGAGAAAGGGATGGCTACACCTTC.

The chain carries TRBV27 and TRBJ2-3; 7 bases match TRBD1. V lost 9 bases to trimming and J lost 3 bases; unmatched junction nucleotides: 12. The CDR3 loop spans 15 amino acids. Germline assignment: CDR1 MNHEY and CDR2 SMNVEV (reference sequence). CDR3: CASTLGSGGTDTQYF. CDR3 bases: TGTGCCAGTACCCTAGGTTCAGGGGGAACAGATACGCAGTATTTT.

V is TRBV11-2 and J is TRBJ1-1; maybe TRBD1 (6 bases). The CDR3 contains 15 residues. Germline V gene sequence: CDR1 SGHAT, CDR2 FQNNGV. The V gene lost 5 bases and the J gene lost 3 bases, with 16 bases spanning the gap. The CDR3 region is CASSPRGWEYTEAFF. The CDR3 DNA reads as TGTGCCAGCAGCCCTAGGGGGTGGGAGTACACTGAAGCTTTCTTT.

This clone showed up just a few times. The gene calls are TRBV19 and TRBJ2-1; weak D call: TRBD2 (5 bases). The CDR3 runs to 15 residues. Germline V gene lookup returns CDR1 LNHDA and CDR2 SQIVND (reference sequence). The V end was cut by 2 bases, the J end by 4 bases, with 12 bases between. The DNA of the CDR3 is TGTGCCAGTAGTATAACGGGGTATTCTTACAATGAGCAGTTCTTC. It codes for CASSITGYSYNEQFF. Combining the CDR3 with reference TRBV19 and TRBJ2-1 gives the whole variable domain DGGITQSPKYLFRKEGQNVTLSCEQNLNHDAMYWYRQDPGQGLRLIYYSQIVNDFQKGDIAEGYSVSREKKESFPLTVTSAQKNPTAFYLCASSITGYSYNEQFFGPGTRLTVL.

The chain links TRBV7-8 to TRBJ1-2; possibly TRBD1 for D (5 bases). This CDR3 region has 13 residues. V lost 3 bases to trimming and J lost 8 bases, with 13 bases between them. Germline V gene sequence: CDR1 SGHVS, CDR2 FQNEAQ. The CDR3 DNA reads TGTGCCAGCAGCTTTTCCCGGAGGGACGGCTACACCTTC. It codes for CASSFSRRDGYTF.

In its sample, this clone ranks as medium-sized. The V call is TRBV9, the J call TRBJ1-5, with D maybe TRBD1 (5 bases). Trimming shortened V by 0 bases and J by 2 bases, and 9 bases separated the two germline ends. Germline lookup yields CDR1 SGDLS and CDR2 YYNGEE. CDR3 length: 15 residues. CDR3 coding DNA: TGTGCCAGCAGCGTAGGGCAGGGTGGCAATCAGCCCCAGCATTTT. Protein product: CASSVGQGGNQPQHF.

The chain is built from TRBV7-3 and TRBJ1-2, with D perhaps matching TRBD1 (5 bases). The CDR3 length is 12 residues. CDR1 and CDR2 from the germline V gene are SGHTA and FQGTGA. V lost 2 bases and J lost 8, with 9 bases in between. The CDR3: CASSLSGYGYTF. The DNA for the CDR3 is TGTGCCAGCAGCTTATCAGGGTACGGCTACACCTTC.

The J gene is TRBJ2-7, the V gene TRBV10-1, with D maybe TRBD2 (5 bases). CDR1 is WNHNN and CDR2 is SYGVQD in the germline V gene (reference sequence). This CDR3 has 18 residues. V shed 1 base and J shed 3 bases, with 22 bases lying between them. In DNA, the CDR3 is TGCGCCAGCAGTGAGTTACTAGGACTGAGTTTGAGAAACTACGAGCAGTACGTC. This gives the protein CASSELLGLSLRNYEQYV.

This clone was seen a few times. The chain carries TRBV9 and TRBJ2-2, with 9 bases that match TRBD2. The CDR3 is made up of 16 amino acids. CDR1 and CDR2 (germline): SGDLS, YYNGEE. The ends lost 0 bases at V and 6 bases at J; junction bases unmatched: 6. Here the CDR3 DNA reads TGTGCCAGCAGCGTAGACCCAGCGGGGGGATCCGGGGAGCTGTTTTTT. This translates into CASSVDPAGGSGELFF.

J is TRBJ2-2 and V is TRBV14; possibly TRBD1 for D (6 bases). This CDR3 is 17 amino acids long. From germline, CDR1 is SGHDN and CDR2 FVKESK. Trimming removed 5 bases at V and 0 bases at J, with 16 bases between. CDR3 protein: CASSSVWDNPNTGELFF. The CDR3 DNA reads as TGTGCCAGCAGCTCCGTTTGGGACAATCCGAACACCGGGGAGCTGTTTTTT.

The chain recombines TRBV19 with TRBJ2-3; 8 positions match TRBD2. There are 14 residues in the CDR3. V shed 4 bases and J 2 bases; nucleotides not matched to a gene: 2. The germline V gene has CDR1 LNHDA and CDR2 SQIVND (reference sequence). CDR3 sequence: CASSSGGLTDTQYF. The CDR3 bases are TGTGCCAGTAGTAGCGGGGGGCTCACAGATACGCAGTATTTT.

The chain joins TRBV6-5 to TRBJ2-5; the D gene is possibly TRBD2 (6 bases). This CDR3 has 14 residues. V was clipped by 11 bases and J by 2 bases, with 18 bases between them. Germline V gene data show CDR1 as MNHEY and CDR2 as SVGAGI. The CDR3 sequence: CALGRAGIQETQYF. CDR3 sequence (DNA): TGTGCCTTGGGCAGGGCGGGGATACAAGAGACCCAGTACTTC.

As DNA, the CDR3 is TGCGCCAGCAGCCAAGTGGTCAGCTCCTACGAGCAGTACTTC. Protein: CASSQVVSSYEQYF. The chain uses TRBV4-1 and TRBJ2-7, with unresolved D. This CDR3 is built from 14 residues. The germline CDR1 and CDR2 sequences are MGHRA and YSYEKL. V was trimmed by 1 base and J by 0 bases, leaving 7 bases between them.

This clone was picked up one time. J is TRBJ2-1 and V is TRBV5-1; 7 positions match TRBD1. Germline CDR1 reads SGHRS; CDR2 reads YFSETQ. The V segment lost 4 bases and the J segment 0 bases; nucleotides outside the gene matches: 10. The CDR3 is 17 amino acids. In DNA, the CDR3 is TGCGCCAGCAGCCCACCCGGACAGGTTAGCTCCTACAATGAGCAGTTCTTC. Its protein product is CASSPPGQVSSYNEQFF.

V gene TRBV5-5 combines with J gene TRBJ2-2; tentative D call: TRBD2 (6 bases). From germline, CDR1 is SGHKS and CDR2 YYEKEE (reference sequence). Trimming pared 0 bases from V and 5 bases from J, leaving 11 bases between. The CDR3 is 15 residues long. CDR3: CASSLDGAGTGELFF. CDR3 nucleotide sequence: TGTGCCAGCAGCTTGGACGGGGCGGGAACCGGGGAGCTGTTTTTT.

The genes are TRBV28 and TRBJ2-2; possibly TRBD2 for D (6 bases). CDR3 length equals 15 residues. The V gene's germline CDR1 is MDHEN and CDR2 SYDVKM. Trimming removed 6 bases at V and 4 bases at J, with 15 bases between. CDR3 region: CASRRHRETTGELFF. DNA for the CDR3: TGTGCCAGCAGACGACATCGGGAGACCACCGGGGAGCTGTTTTTT.

The chain links TRBV19 to TRBJ2-5, with unresolved D. Germline values: CDR1 LNHDA, CDR2 SQIVND (reference sequence). The CDR3 totals 13 residues. Trimming cost V 6 bases and J 2 bases, with 10 bases left between them. CDR3 in amino acids: CASSPGYQETQYF. The CDR3 DNA sequence: TGTGCCAGTAGCCCAGGCTATCAAGAGACCCAGTACTTC.

V is TRBV28 and J is TRBJ2-7, with D perhaps matching TRBD2 (5 bases). Trimming took 4 bases from V and 3 from J, leaving 13 bases between them. The CDR3 is made up of 14 amino acids. From germline, CDR1 is MDHEN and CDR2 SYDVKM. CDR3 nucleotides: TGTGCCAGCAGTTCCCTACACGGAGGCTACGAGCAGTACGTC. Protein: CASSSLHGGYEQYV.

The chain is built from TRBV7-8 and TRBJ1-4, with 7 bases fitting TRBD1. V lost 9 bases, J lost 8 bases, and 9 bases stayed unmatched. The germline CDR1 and CDR2 sequences are SGHVS and FQNEAQ. The CDR3 is 13 residues long. The CDR3 DNA is TGTGCCAGTAAGACAGGGTCGGGCGAAAAACTGTTTTTT. Its protein product is CASKTGSGEKLFF.

V gene TRBV12-5 combines with J gene TRBJ1-3; a weak D match, TRBD1 (6 bases). Germline CDR1 and CDR2: LGHNT and FRNRAP. CDR3 length equals 19 residues. V lost 6 bases and J 0 bases, leaving 24 bases between the germline ends. The CDR3 reads CASGRSPPGQSRSGNTIYF. The CDR3 bases are TGTGCTAGTGGCCGCTCCCCTCCCGGACAGTCGCGCTCTGGAAACACCATATATTTT.